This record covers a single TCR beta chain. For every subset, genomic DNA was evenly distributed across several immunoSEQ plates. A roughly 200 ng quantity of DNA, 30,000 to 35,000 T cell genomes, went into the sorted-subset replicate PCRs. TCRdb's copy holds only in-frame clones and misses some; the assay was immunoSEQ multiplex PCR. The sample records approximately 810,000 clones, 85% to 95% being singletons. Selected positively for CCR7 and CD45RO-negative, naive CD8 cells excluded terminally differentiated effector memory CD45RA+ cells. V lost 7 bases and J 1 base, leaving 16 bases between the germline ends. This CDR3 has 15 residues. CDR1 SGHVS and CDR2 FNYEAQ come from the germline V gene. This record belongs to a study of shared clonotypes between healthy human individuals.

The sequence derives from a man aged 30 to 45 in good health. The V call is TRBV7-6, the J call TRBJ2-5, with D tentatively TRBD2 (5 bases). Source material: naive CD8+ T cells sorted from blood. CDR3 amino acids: CASTLYNEGQETQYF. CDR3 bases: TGTGCCAGCACCCTATACAACGAGGGCCAAGAGACCCAGTACTTC.